The 18 T cell receptor beta chains in this list originate from one sample, sequenced in a study of blood T cell repertoires in COVID-19. The assay was immunoSEQ multiplex PCR, and TCRdb's table has in-frame clones only and misses some. The sample carries approximately 250,000 clones, roughly 86% recorded once. The sample comprised peripheral blood. These receptors were taken from a woman aged 60 to 75 who had recovered from COVID-19.

J is TRBJ1-1 and V is TRBV7-2; TRBD1 aligns across 9 bases. Germline CDR1 is SGHTA and CDR2 is FQGNSA. This CDR3 has 14 amino acids. Trimming removed 4 bases from V and 6 bases from J; junction bases left unmatched: 6. The CDR3 DNA is TGTGCCAGCAGCTCGCGACAGGGGGAATCTGAAGCTTTCTTT. This gives the protein CASSSRQGESEAFF.

This clone has a handful of counts. V and J are TRBV28 and TRBJ2-7, with 10 positions matching TRBD1. CDR3 length equals 13 residues. From germline, CDR1 is MDHEN and CDR2 SYDVKM. The J segment lost 2 bases and the V segment lost 11 bases, leaving 6 bases of the junction unmatched. CDR3: CAVGQGGTYEQYF. CDR3 sequence (DNA): TGTGCCGTAGGACAGGGGGGGACCTACGAGCAGTACTTC.

V gene TRBV4-3 combines with J gene TRBJ1-4, with D tentatively TRBD1 (6 bases). CDR1 and CDR2 from the germline V gene are LGHNA and YSLEER. The CDR3 is made up of 16 amino acids. Trimming took off 3 bases at V and 7 bases at J, with 18 bases between the two ends. This chain's CDR3 is CASSQLTGPGSEKLFF. The CDR3 nucleotides read TGCGCCAGCAGCCAGCTAACAGGGCCGGGGAGTGAAAAACTGTTTTTT.

This sequence joins TRBV27 and TRBJ2-2; TRBD1 aligns across 8 bases. The J segment lost 5 bases and the V segment lost 6 bases, leaving 8 bases of the junction unmatched. CDR3 length: 15 residues. The germline CDR1 and CDR2 sequences are MNHEY and SMNVEV (reference sequence). This CDR3 is CASSLRQGSTGELFF. Here the CDR3 DNA reads TGTGCCAGCAGCCTTAGACAGGGGAGTACCGGGGAGCTGTTTTTT.

The rearrangement joins TRBV6-6 to TRBJ1-5; a possible D gene is TRBD1 (6 bases). Germline V gene data show CDR1 as MNHNY and CDR2 as SVGAGI (reference sequence). Trimming took 6 bases from V and 6 from J, leaving 18 bases between them. This CDR3 comprises 15 residues. The CDR3 here is CASSQNNRDSQPQHF. The CDR3 DNA reads TGTGCCAGCAGCCAAAATAACAGGGATTCTCAGCCCCAGCATTTT.

This clone appeared a single time. CDR3 DNA sequence: TGTGCCAGCAACAGAGGGGGGGGTCCAGATACGCAGTATTTT. This encodes CASNRGGGPDTQYF. V usage is TRBV3-1 (or the pseudogene TRBV3-2) and J usage is TRBJ2-3; a weak D match, TRBD2 (7 bases). Germline CDR1 reads LGHDT; CDR2 reads YNNKEL (reference sequence). The CDR3 covers 14 residues. The ends were cut back, 7 bases at V and 4 bases at J, with 15 bases in the middle.

This chain connects TRBV10-3 to TRBJ2-5; TRBD2 agrees at 15 bases. The CDR3 length is 18 residues. Germline V gene lookup returns CDR1 ENHRY and CDR2 SYGVKD. V dropped 6 bases and J dropped 3; count of bases not matched to a gene: 11. The CDR3 loop reads CAISLGLAGGPVEETQYF. DNA of the CDR3: TGTGCCATCAGCCTCGGACTAGCGGGGGGGCCAGTTGAAGAGACCCAGTACTTC.

The chain is built from TRBV4-3 and TRBJ2-1; D possibly corresponds to TRBD1 (6 bases). This CDR3 contains 13 residues. From germline, CDR1 is LGHNA and CDR2 YSLEER. The ends were cut back, 4 bases at V and 7 bases at J, with 11 bases in the middle. As DNA, the CDR3 is TGCGCCAGCAGCCGTAAACAGGGTAATGAGCAGTTCTTC. Its translation is CASSRKQGNEQFF.

This chain links TRBV19 with TRBJ1-5, with a weak D call TRBD1 (5 bases). Trimming cost V 5 bases and J 4 bases, with 9 bases left between them. Per the germline V gene, CDR1 is LNHDA and CDR2 is SQIVND (reference sequence). This CDR3 has 13 amino acids. CDR3 sequence (DNA): TGTGCCAGTAGTGAGCAGGGAAATCAGCCCCAGCATTTT. Its protein product is CASSEQGNQPQHF.

The V gene is TRBV5-1, the J gene TRBJ1-4; tentatively, D is TRBD1 (5 bases). The CDR3 is 16 amino acids. V lost 4 bases, J lost 0 bases, and 13 bases lay in between. CDR1 and CDR2 (germline): SGHRS, YFSETQ. The CDR3 sequence: CASSVGPGATNEKLFF. In nucleotides, the CDR3 is TGCGCCAGCAGCGTAGGCCCGGGGGCAACTAATGAAAAACTGTTTTTT. Filled out from reference TRBV5-1 and TRBJ1-4, the complete variable domain reads KAGVTQTPRYLIKTRGQQVTLSCSPISGHRSVSWYQQTPGQGLQFLFEYFSETQRNKGNFPGRFSGRQFSNSRSEMNVSTLELGDSALYLCASSVGPGATNEKLFFGSGTQLSVL.

V and J are TRBV28 and TRBJ1-2, with 8 bases aligning to TRBD1. Germline CDR1 is MDHEN and CDR2 is SYDVKM. This CDR3 is 15 amino acids long. V lost 7 bases to trimming and J lost 0 bases; unmatched junction nucleotides: 7. Here the CDR3 DNA reads TGTGCCAGCACAGGGGGCTCGGTGGCTAACTATGGCTACACCTTC. It translates to CASTGGSVANYGYTF.

V usage is TRBV2 and J usage is TRBJ1-5; 9 nucleotides agree with TRBD1. Germline CDR1 and CDR2: SNHLY and FYNNEI. The CDR3 is 15 residues long. The ends lost 8 bases at V and 4 bases at J; junction bases unmatched: 9. CDR3 protein: CASSPLGQGNQPQHF. The CDR3 DNA follows: TGTGCCAGCTCACCCCTAGGACAGGGGAATCAGCCCCAGCATTTT.

The rearrangement joins TRBV4-1 to TRBJ2-7, with 7 bases matching TRBD2. With 1 base clipped from V and 1 base from J, the junction kept 10 bases outside the gene matches. Germline-derived CDR1 and CDR2 are MGHRA and YSYEKL. This CDR3 spans 17 amino acids. In nucleotides, the CDR3 is TGCGCCAGCAGCCAAGCACCTCGTTCGGGGGGTTCCTACGAGCAGTACTTC. Translating it yields CASSQAPRSGGSYEQYF.

The chain is built from TRBV5-1 and TRBJ2-5, with TRBD2 as a possible D gene (6 bases). This CDR3 is built from 14 residues. Germline-derived CDR1 and CDR2 are SGHRS and YFSETQ. V was cut by 5 bases and J by 1 base, with 12 bases left in between. The CDR3 spells CASRPPGLQETQYF. Here the CDR3 DNA reads TGCGCCAGCAGACCACCGGGACTCCAAGAGACCCAGTACTTC.

The chain recombines TRBV28 with TRBJ2-7, with no clear D. Trimming shortened V by 3 bases and J by 3 bases, and 9 bases separated the two germline ends. Germline assignment: CDR1 MDHEN and CDR2 SYDVKM. This CDR3 has 13 amino acids. Written as DNA, the CDR3 is TGTGCCAGCAGTTTTCTGGTCAGCTACGAGCAGTACTTC. Its translation: CASSFLVSYEQYF.

This chain joins TRBV20-1 and TRBJ2-5, with 7 nucleotides matching TRBD2. Germline CDR1 and CDR2: DFQATT and SNEGSKA (reference sequence). The CDR3 spans 14 residues. J lost 13 bases, V lost 3 bases, and 17 bases had no gene match. The CDR3 protein is CSASSPRGTRRAYF. As DNA, the CDR3 is TGCAGTGCTAGTTCCCCGCGGGGGACCAGAAGGGCGTACTTC.

The chain combines TRBV2 with TRBJ1-1; no reliable D call. Germline V CDR1 and CDR2: SNHLY, FYNNEI. The CDR3 spans 14 residues. The V gene lost 3 bases and the J gene lost 7 bases, with 15 bases spanning the gap. CDR3 loop: CASSDLPREREAFF. The CDR3 DNA follows: TGTGCCAGCAGTGACCTCCCACGAGAGCGTGAAGCTTTCTTT. The whole variable domain, remainder taken from reference TRBV2 and TRBJ1-1, is EPEVTQTPSHQVTQMGQEVILRCVPISNHLYFYWYRQILGQKVEFLVSFYNNEISEKSEIFDDQFSVERPDGSNFTLKIRSTKLEDSAMYFCASSDLPREREAFFGQGTRLTVV.

The chain uses TRBV19 and TRBJ2-7; TRBD1 matches at 9 bases. Germline V gives CDR1 LNHDA, CDR2 SQIVND (reference sequence). V gave up 0 bases and J gave up 2 bases; unmatched junction bases: 8. CDR3 size: 17 residues. CDR3 protein: CASSIEGPGQGPYEQYF. DNA for the CDR3: TGTGCCAGTAGTATAGAAGGGCCGGGACAGGGCCCCTACGAGCAGTACTTC.